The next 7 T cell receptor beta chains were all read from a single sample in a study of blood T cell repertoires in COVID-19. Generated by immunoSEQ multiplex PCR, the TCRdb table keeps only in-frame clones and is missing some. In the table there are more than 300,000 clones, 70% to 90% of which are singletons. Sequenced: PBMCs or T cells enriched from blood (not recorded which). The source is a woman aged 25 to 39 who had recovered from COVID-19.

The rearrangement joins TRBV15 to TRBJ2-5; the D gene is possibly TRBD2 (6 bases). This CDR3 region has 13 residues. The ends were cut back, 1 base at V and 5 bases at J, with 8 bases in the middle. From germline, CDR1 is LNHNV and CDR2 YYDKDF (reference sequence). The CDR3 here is CATSRGLEETQYF. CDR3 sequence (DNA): TGTGCCACCAGCAGAGGACTAGAGGAGACCCAGTACTTC. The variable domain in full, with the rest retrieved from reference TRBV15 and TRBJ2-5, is DAMVIQNPRYQVTQFGKPVTLSCSQTLNHNVMYWYQQKSSQAPKLLFHYYDKDFNNEADTPDNFQSRRPNTSFCFLDIRSPGLGDTAMYLCATSRGLEETQYFGPGTRLLVL.

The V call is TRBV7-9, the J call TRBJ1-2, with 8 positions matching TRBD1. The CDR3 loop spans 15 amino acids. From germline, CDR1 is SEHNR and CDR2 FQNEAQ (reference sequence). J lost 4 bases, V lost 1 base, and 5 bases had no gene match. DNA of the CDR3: TGTGCCAGCAGCTTAGGACAGGGGAGTACCTATGGCTACACCTTC. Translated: CASSLGQGSTYGYTF.

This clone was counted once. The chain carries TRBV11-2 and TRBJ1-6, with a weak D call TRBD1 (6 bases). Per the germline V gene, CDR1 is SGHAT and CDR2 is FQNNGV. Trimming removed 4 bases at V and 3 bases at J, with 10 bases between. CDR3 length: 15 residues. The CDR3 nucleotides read TGTGCCAGCAGCTCGCGCAGGGGCTATAATTCACCCCTCCACTTT. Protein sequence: CASSSRRGYNSPLHF.

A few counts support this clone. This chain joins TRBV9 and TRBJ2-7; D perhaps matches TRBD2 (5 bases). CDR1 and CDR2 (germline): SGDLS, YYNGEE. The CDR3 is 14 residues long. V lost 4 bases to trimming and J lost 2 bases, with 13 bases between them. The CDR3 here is CASSPRTEAYEQYF. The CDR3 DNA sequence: TGTGCCAGCAGCCCCCGGACGGAGGCCTACGAGCAGTACTTC.

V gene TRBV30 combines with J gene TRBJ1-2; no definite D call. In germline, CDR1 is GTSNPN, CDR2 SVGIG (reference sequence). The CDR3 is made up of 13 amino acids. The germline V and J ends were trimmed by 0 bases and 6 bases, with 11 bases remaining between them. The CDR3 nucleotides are TGTGCCTGGAGTGTACGGGTTGGTGATGGCTACACCTTC. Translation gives CAWSVRVGDGYTF.

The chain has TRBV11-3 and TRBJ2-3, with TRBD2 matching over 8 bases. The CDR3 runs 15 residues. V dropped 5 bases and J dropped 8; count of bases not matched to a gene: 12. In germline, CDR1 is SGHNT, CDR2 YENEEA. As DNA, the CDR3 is TGTGCCAGCAGCCGAAGCGGGGGAACCCGGGTTACGCAGTATTTT. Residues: CASSRSGGTRVTQYF.

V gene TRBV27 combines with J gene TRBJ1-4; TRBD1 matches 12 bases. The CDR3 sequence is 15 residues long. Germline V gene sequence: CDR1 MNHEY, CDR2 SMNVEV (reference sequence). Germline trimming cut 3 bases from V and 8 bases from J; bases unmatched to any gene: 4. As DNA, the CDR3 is TGTGCCAGCAGTTTCTGGGACAGGGGGCGAGAAAAACTGTTTTTT. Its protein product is CASSFWDRGREKLFF.